This entry lists 23 T cell receptor beta chains sequenced from one sample in a study of CD8+ T cells in alopecia areata (dated by TCRdb to the late 2010s). The library was obtained by the immunoSEQ multiplex PCR assay. For TCR sequencing, RNA was extracted from every sample and reverse transcribed into cDNA to serve as template. Not all clones reach the TCRdb copy of this immuneACCESS table, which keeps in-frame sequences only. Checked studies attribute under half of the gap to unresolved V genes and leave the rest unexplained. Listed for this sample are roughly 260,000 clones, none observed only a single time. 1.2% of the sample lies in the top ten. Pooled mouse cutaneous lymph node cells were stained for CD4, CD8alpha, NKG2D, NKG2ACE and other markers, then sorted on a BD Influx. Material for sequencing was CD4+ T cells sorted from a lymph node. These receptor sequences come from a C3H/HeJ mouse with alopecia areata. This strain of mice has MHC haplotype H2-k.

This clone was counted between two and nine times. Given a much more abundant clone one base away, this may be a read error. Any gene name here is a mouse gene name. The read ends 4 residues before the CDR3 terminus; that terminus is restored from the germline J gene. V gene TRBV13-3 combines with J gene TRBJ1-2; tentative D call: TRBD1 (6 bases). CDR1 NNHDY and CDR2 SYVADS come from the germline V gene. This CDR3 comprises 13 residues. Trimming shortened V by 5 bases and J by 1 base, and 9 bases separated the two germline ends. The CDR3 bases that were read are TGTGCCAGCAGCGGGACAAAAAACTCC. Amino acids: CASSGTKNS. The CDR3 in its entirety is CASSGTKNSDYTF.

This clone was seen a few times. The germline and genes are mouse ones. Sequencing ends 4 residues short of the CDR3 end; the germline J gene provides the rest. The chain has TRBV13-1 and TRBJ2-1, with 7 bases that match TRBD1. The germline gives CDR1 NSHNY, CDR2 SYGAGN. CDR3 length equals 15 residues. Trimming removed 7 bases from V and 3 bases from J; junction bases left unmatched: 10. CDR3 bases read: TGTGCCAGCTCCTCCAACAGGGGCGTCTATGCT. Residues: CASSSNRGVYA. The CDR3 as a whole reads CASSSNRGVYAEQFF.

This clone was detected only a few times. Germline and genes: mouse. The read stops 4 residues short of the end of the CDR3; the missing end is completed from the germline J gene. V and J are TRBV13-2 and TRBJ1-2, with D maybe TRBD1 (5 bases). There are 12 residues in the CDR3. Trimming left V 3 bases short and J 3 bases short, with 6 bases between. CDR1 and CDR2 (germline): NNHNN, SYGAGS (reference sequence). The CDR3 loop reads CASGGQHSDYTF. The covered CDR3 bases are TGTGCCAGCGGTGGACAGCACTCC.

Of note for this clone: Gene names are mouse gene names. The CDR3 is cut off 3 residues early in the read; its end comes from the germline J gene. V is TRBV17 and J is TRBJ1-6; D is undetermined. TRBJ1-6 is assigned to the ORF class and has an uncertain function. Trimming took 7 bases from V and 0 from J, leaving 4 bases between them. Germline assignment: CDR1 MNHDT and CDR2 YYDKIL. The CDR3 totals 13 residues. The CDR3: CASISSYNSPLYF. The CDR3 bases that were read are TGTGCTAGCATCAGTTCCTATAATTCGCCC.

Remarks on this clone: A much larger clone differs by one base, so this may be a read error. These gene names are mouse names. The read falls 4 residues short of the CDR3 end, and the missing part is taken from the germline J gene. The chain recombines TRBV13-3 with TRBJ1-1; D perhaps matches TRBD1 (6 bases). This CDR3 comprises 13 residues. The germline V gene encodes CDR1 NNHDY and CDR2 SYVADS. V was clipped by 7 bases and J by 0 bases, with 10 bases between them. CDR3: CASGDNANTEVFF. The part of the CDR3 DNA that was read is TGTGCCAGCGGGGACAATGCAAACACA.

This clone occurred a few times. All gene names here are mouse names. The read gets to within 4 residues of the CDR3 end, and the germline J gene fills in the rest. The V and J genes are TRBV3 and TRBJ2-7; 7 bases fit TRBD1. V shed 0 bases, J shed 0 bases, and the junction held 2 bases outside the gene matches. The CDR3 is made up of 15 amino acids. Germline values: CDR1 SNHLY, CDR2 FYNGKV (reference sequence). The CDR3 here is CASSLAGQSSYEQYF. CDR3 bases read: TGTGCCAGCAGCTTAGCGGGACAGAGCTCCTAT.

Points on this clone: Mouse gene names and germline throughout. Read coverage stops 4 residues before the CDR3 terminus; the germline J gene supplies the remainder. The chain carries TRBV13-3 and TRBJ1-2; D is possibly TRBD1 (6 bases). V was shortened by 3 bases and J by 0 bases, with 9 bases between the two germline ends. Germline values: CDR1 NNHDY, CDR2 SYVADS. This CDR3 is 14 amino acids long. The CDR3 is CASSAEGANSDYTF. CDR3 DNA (partial): TGTGCCAGCAGTGCTGAGGGGGCAAACTCC.

Remarks on this clone: Each gene name is a mouse one. The sequence runs out 4 residues before the end of the CDR3; the remainder is reconstructed from the germline J gene. The rearrangement joins TRBV1 to TRBJ2-1; 8 nucleotides line up with TRBD1. The CDR3 contains 15 residues. Germline V CDR1 and CDR2: NSQYPW, LRSPGD (reference sequence). The V gene end was trimmed by 3 bases and the J gene end by 1 base; junction bases not matched to a gene: 2. The CDR3 here is CTCSAHRGNYAEQFF. CDR3 DNA (partial): TGCACCTGCAGTGCTCACAGGGGGAACTATGCT.

This clone was observed a few times. Mouse germline and gene names are used. The read comes to an end 4 residues before the CDR3 does, leaving the germline J gene to fill in the end. The chain has TRBV19 and TRBJ2-3; D might be TRBD2 (7 bases). The germline V gene encodes CDR1 FNHDT and CDR2 SITEND (reference sequence). V was trimmed by 2 bases and J by 0 bases, leaving 13 bases between them. The CDR3 is made up of 16 amino acids. This chain's CDR3 is CASSMAGGSSAETLYF. CDR3 DNA (partial): TGTGCCAGCAGTATGGCTGGGGGCTCTAGTGCAGAA.

The sample holds a few counts of this clone. Gene names denote mouse genes. The read terminates 4 residues ahead of where the CDR3 ends, so the germline J gene completes it. This chain joins TRBV13-2 and TRBJ1-2; possibly TRBD1 for D (6 bases). The CDR3 has 13 amino acids. Germline V gene data show CDR1 as NNHNN and CDR2 as SYGAGS (reference sequence). V was pared by 3 bases and J by 4 bases, with 10 bases between. CDR3 sequence: CASGATGFSDYTF. The part of the CDR3 DNA that was read is TGTGCCAGCGGTGCCACAGGGTTCTCC.

This clone was picked up a small number of times. The genes and germline here are from mouse. This specimen includes other DNA sequences encoding the same CDR3. CDR3 DNA (partial): TGTGCCAGCAGCCAAGACTCAAACACCGGG. Residues: CASSQDSNTG. The whole CDR3 region reads CASSQDSNTGQLYF. This chain uses TRBV5 with TRBJ2-2; no clear D. From the germline J gene comes the end of the CDR3, since the read stops 4 residues before it. Germline-derived CDR1 and CDR2 are LGHNA and YNLKQL (reference sequence). This CDR3 has 14 amino acids. V lost 0 bases to trimming and J lost 0 bases, with 2 bases between them.

Comments on this clone: Gene names are the mouse ones. The read is 4 residues too short to cover the CDR3 end, so that end is filled in from the germline J gene. The chain uses TRBV17 and TRBJ2-1, with 8 bases identical to TRBD1. V shed 4 bases and J 5 bases; nucleotides not matched to a gene: 1. The length of the CDR3 is 13 residues. Germline CDR1 MNHDT, CDR2 YYDKIL. The part of the CDR3 DNA that was read is TGTGCTAGCAGTAAACAGGGGGATGCT. Translation: CASSKQGDA. The entire CDR3 is CASSKQGDAEQFF.

The sample holds a few counts of this clone. The listed genes are named as in mouse. The read falls 4 residues short of the CDR3 end, and the missing part is taken from the germline J gene. The rearrangement joins TRBV19 to TRBJ2-1; possible D gene TRBD2, 5 bases. This CDR3 region has 14 residues. Trimming removed 4 bases from V and 1 base from J, with 9 bases in between. Germline CDR1 and CDR2: FNHDT and SITEND (reference sequence). CDR3 bases read: TGTGCCAGCAGTTGGTACTGGAACTATGCT. Translating gives CASSWYWNYA. The entire CDR3 protein reads CASSWYWNYAEQFF.

A remark on this clone: Gene names are the mouse ones. Coverage ceases 4 residues before the CDR3 finishes, and the germline J gene fills in the end. This chain connects TRBV5 to TRBJ2-3; no clear D. Germline CDR1 LGHNA, CDR2 YNLKQL (reference sequence). The ends were cut back, 3 bases at V and 3 bases at J, with 10 bases in the middle. The CDR3 is 14 amino acids. CDR3 amino acids: CASSQGGWAETLYF. Incomplete CDR3 DNA: TGTGCCAGCAGCCAGGGAGGGTGGGCAGAA.

Details on this clone: The listed genes are named as in mouse. The read terminates 4 residues ahead of where the CDR3 ends, so the germline J gene completes it. V and J are TRBV1 and TRBJ1-2; 7 bases fit TRBD1. Germline loops: CDR1 NSQYPW, CDR2 LRSPGD (reference sequence). J gave up 0 bases and V 0 bases, and 1 base lay outside the gene matches. There are 15 residues in the CDR3. This CDR3 reads CTCSAEQGSNSDYTF. The sequenced part of the CDR3 DNA is TGCACCTGCAGTGCAGAACAGGGGTCAAACTCC.

This clone has ten or more counts. Genes and germline are mouse. The sequence runs out 3 residues before the end of the CDR3; the remainder is reconstructed from the germline J gene. This sample also contains other DNA sequences that code for the same CDR3. The rearrangement links TRBV1 to TRBJ1-6, with TRBD1 as a possible D gene (6 bases). TRBJ1-6 has ORF status, its function being uncertain. Germline CDR1 NSQYPW, CDR2 LRSPGD (reference sequence). V lost 2 bases and J lost 0, with 8 bases in between. The CDR3 totals 16 residues. The CDR3 loop is CTCSARDNSYNSPLYF. CDR3 DNA, as far as it was read: TGCACCTGCAGTGCAAGGGACAATTCCTATAATTCGCCC.

There are a few counts of this clone. The gene symbols are mouse symbols. The read falls 4 residues short of the CDR3 end, and the missing part is taken from the germline J gene. The chain combines TRBV19 with TRBJ1-1, with TRBD1 matching over 11 bases. The CDR3 runs 14 residues. Germline CDR1 reads FNHDT; CDR2 reads SITEND (reference sequence). Here the CDR3 reads CASSKGQGDAEVFF. The sequenced part of the CDR3 DNA is TGTGCCAGCAGTAAGGGACAGGGGGACGCA.

This clone was picked up a small number of times. Mouse names are used for the genes. CDR3 bases read: TGTGCTAGCAGTAAACTGGGGGGGGTCAACCAAGAC. Protein product: CASSKLGGVNQD. The entire CDR3 is CASSKLGGVNQDTQYF. The chain has TRBV17 and TRBJ2-5; 10 positions agree with TRBD2. The CDR3 is cut off 4 residues early in the read; its end comes from the germline J gene. CDR3 length: 16 residues. With 4 bases clipped from V and 0 bases from J, the junction kept 4 bases outside the gene matches. Germline V lookup: CDR1 MNHDT, CDR2 YYDKIL.

This clone has a handful of counts. Mouse gene names apply. With the read ending 4 residues before the CDR3 end, the germline J gene is used to fill in that end. The chain joins TRBV13-3 to TRBJ2-7; tentative D call: TRBD1 (5 bases). The CDR3 runs to 14 residues. V was cut by 2 bases and J by 0 bases, with 9 bases left in between. Germline-derived CDR1 and CDR2 are NNHDY and SYVADS. This CDR3 reads CASSEQESSYEQYF. The CDR3 bases that were read are TGTGCCAGCAGTGAACAGGAGAGCTCCTAT.

Only a few counts were recorded for this clone. Gene names are mouse gene names. Other DNA sequences in the sample encode the same CDR3. CDR3 DNA, as far as it was read: TGTGCCAGCAGTGATCGCGACAGGTATAATTCGCCC. It codes for CASSDRDRYNSP. The entire CDR3 is CASSDRDRYNSPLYF. This chain connects TRBV13-3 to TRBJ1-6; possibly TRBD1 for D (6 bases). The read ends 3 residues early relative to the CDR3; the germline J gene fills the gap. TRBJ1-6 is an ORF; its function is uncertain. CDR1 is NNHDY, CDR2 SYVADS, per germline. The V and J ends lost 1 base and 4 bases respectively, with 9 bases between them. This CDR3 spans 15 amino acids.

A note on this clone: Gene names are mouse gene names. The CDR3 goes on 4 residues after the read ends, and that part is filled in from the germline J gene. The sample carries other DNA sequences with the same CDR3. The gene calls are TRBV5 and TRBJ2-5; TRBD1 agrees at 9 bases. Germline lookup yields CDR1 LGHNA and CDR2 YNLKQL (reference sequence). The CDR3 is made up of 13 amino acids. The DNA read from the CDR3 is TGTGCCAGCAGCCAGGGACAGGGAGAC. Protein product: CASSQGQGD. The entire CDR3 reads CASSQGQGDTQYF.

For this clone: Mouse gene names and germline throughout. The observed sequence ends 4 residues before the CDR3 terminus, with the missing tail filled in from the germline J gene. V usage is TRBV1 and J usage is TRBJ1-1, with D perhaps matching TRBD1 (6 bases). Germline V gene sequence: CDR1 NSQYPW, CDR2 LRSPGD (reference sequence). This CDR3 is 14 amino acids long. V dropped 2 bases and J dropped 3 bases, with 10 bases sitting between them. The covered CDR3 bases are TGCACCTGCAGTGCAACAGGGCTCGACACA. Its protein is CTCSATGLDT. The full CDR3 protein reads CTCSATGLDTEVFF.

This clone has more than one count but fewer than ten. Gene names are mouse gene names. The missing CDR3 end, 4 residues past where the read stops, is filled in from the germline J gene. Other DNA sequences in the same sample also yield this CDR3. J is TRBJ2-2 and V is TRBV1, with 10 bases identical to TRBD2. Germline assignment: CDR1 NSQYPW and CDR2 LRSPGD (reference sequence). The junction had 2 bases not matched to a gene; V was cut back by 0 bases and J by 4 bases. The CDR3 runs 16 residues. The CDR3 loop reads CTCSADWGGGTGQLYF. The part of the CDR3 DNA that was read is TGCACCTGCAGTGCAGACTGGGGGGGCGGCACCGGG.